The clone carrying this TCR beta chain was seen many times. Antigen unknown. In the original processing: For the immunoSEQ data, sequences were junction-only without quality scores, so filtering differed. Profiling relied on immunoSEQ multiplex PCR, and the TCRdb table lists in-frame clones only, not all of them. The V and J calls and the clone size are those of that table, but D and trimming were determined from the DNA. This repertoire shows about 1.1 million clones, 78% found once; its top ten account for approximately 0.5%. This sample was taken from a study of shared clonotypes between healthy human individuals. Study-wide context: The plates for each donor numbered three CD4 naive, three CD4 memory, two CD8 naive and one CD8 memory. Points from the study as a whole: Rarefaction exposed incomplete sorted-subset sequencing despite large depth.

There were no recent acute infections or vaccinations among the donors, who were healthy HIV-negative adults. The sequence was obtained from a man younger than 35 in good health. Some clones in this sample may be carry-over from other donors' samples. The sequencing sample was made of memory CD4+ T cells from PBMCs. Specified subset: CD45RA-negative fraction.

CDR3 residues: CATSRARDRPSEQFF. CDR3 bases: TGTGCCACCAGCAGAGCACGGGACAGGCCAAGTGAGCAGTTCTTC. The V and J genes are TRBV15 and TRBJ2-1, with 8 positions matching TRBD1. Germline trimming cut 1 base from V and 9 bases from J; bases unmatched to any gene: 8. Looked up from germline, CDR1 is LNHNV and CDR2 is YYDKDF (reference sequence). CDR3 length: 15 amino acids.